This T cell receptor (beta chain) was found in a study of blood T cells in healthy people across ages. To note about this clonotype: As yet, its antigen is unknown.

PBMCs were isolated at a quantity of at least 7 million per sample. Regarding the study as a whole: Among T cells, TCR beta diversity per million cells dropped roughly linearly as age rose.

This CDR3 has 13 amino acids. The V segment lost 7 bases and the J segment 8 bases; nucleotides outside the gene matches: 10. CDR1 and CDR2 from the germline V gene are DFQATT and SNEGSKA (reference sequence). Sample-barcoded 5' priming and a J-beta primer mix drove a second PCR of about 6 to 11 cycles. Each CDR3 protein gets one entry after TCRdb re-called the 5' RACE reads with MiXCR. The sample lists around 1,700,000 distinct CDR3 sequences, 28% occurring once. The TCR originated in a woman aged 30 to 39 in good health. Sequenced input: blood. The chain combines TRBV20-1 with TRBJ2-1; 8 nucleotides line up with TRBD1. The CDR3 loop reads CSVSGTGSDEQFF. CDR3 DNA sequence: TGCAGTGTTTCAGGGACAGGCAGCGATGAGCAGTTCTTC.